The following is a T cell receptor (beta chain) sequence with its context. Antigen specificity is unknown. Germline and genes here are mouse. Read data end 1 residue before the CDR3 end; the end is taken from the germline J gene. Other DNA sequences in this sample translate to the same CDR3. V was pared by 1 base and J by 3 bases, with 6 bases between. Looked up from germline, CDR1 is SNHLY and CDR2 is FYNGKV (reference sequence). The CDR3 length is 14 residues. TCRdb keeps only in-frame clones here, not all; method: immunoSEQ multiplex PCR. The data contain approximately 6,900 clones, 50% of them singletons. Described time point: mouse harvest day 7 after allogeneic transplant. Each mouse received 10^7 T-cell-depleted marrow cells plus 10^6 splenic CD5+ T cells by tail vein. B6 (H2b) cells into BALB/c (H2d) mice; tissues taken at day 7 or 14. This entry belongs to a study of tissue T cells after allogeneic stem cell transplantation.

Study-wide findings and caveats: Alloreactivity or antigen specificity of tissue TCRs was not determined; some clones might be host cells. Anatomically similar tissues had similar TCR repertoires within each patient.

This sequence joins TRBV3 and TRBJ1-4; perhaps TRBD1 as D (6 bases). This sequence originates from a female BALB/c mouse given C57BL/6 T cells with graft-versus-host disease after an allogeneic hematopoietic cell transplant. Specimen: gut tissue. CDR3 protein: CASSLGTANERLFF. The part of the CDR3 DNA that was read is TGTGCCAGCAGCTTAGGGACAGCCAACGAAAGATTATTT.